Listed below are T cell receptor beta chains from one sample, sequenced in a study of cytomegalovirus exposure and HLA in healthy donors. Profiling relied on immunoSEQ multiplex PCR, and the TCRdb table lists in-frame clones only, not all of them. The sample yields around 190,000 clones, nearly 80% seen once. Sequencing was done on a sample of PBMCs. The receptors come from a female donor in good health and CMV-seronegative. Each CDR3 is given with its conserved first and last residue. D genes are given only for firm matches. Where a row states a size, it is once, few, many or the class of an expanded clone; other rows omit it.

cdr3_aa	d_call	v_call	j_call	clone_size
CASSRVAGGETQYF	TRBD2	TRBV19	TRBJ2-5	-
CSVLGGDGYTF	TRBD1	TRBV29-1	TRBJ1-2	-
CASAPGTGYYEQYF	TRBD1	TRBV18	TRBJ2-7	-
CASSYSGRGGQPQHF	-	TRBV6-5	TRBJ1-5	-
CASSGGLAGTHTDTQYF	TRBD2	TRBV2	TRBJ2-3	-
CSSSFGGGTYEQYF	TRBD2	TRBV7-9	TRBJ2-7	-
CASSRDRGAYEQYF	TRBD1	TRBV5-5	TRBJ2-7	once
CASSLTRGVTEAFF	TRBD1	TRBV7-6	TRBJ1-1	-
CASRTSTGDLFSGELFF	TRBD1	TRBV27	TRBJ2-2	-
CASSDSHSNQPQHF	-	TRBV2	TRBJ1-5	-
CASSDTSGSSYEQYF	TRBD2	TRBV5-1	TRBJ2-7	-
CASSVGAGHEQYF	-	TRBV9	TRBJ2-7	few
CASSQGQGSTDTQYF	TRBD1	TRBV4-1	TRBJ2-3	few
CATEGGGRTEAFF	-	TRBV30	TRBJ1-1	-
CASSSSGGGDTQYF	TRBD2	TRBV6-5	TRBJ2-3	-
CAISESISGGSYNEQFF	TRBD2	TRBV10-3	TRBJ2-1	-
CASSPLKGQSYTEAFF	TRBD1	TRBV4-1	TRBJ1-1	-
CASSLERGGSGQLF	TRBD2	TRBV18	TRBJ2-1	-
CASRGQDYNEQFF	-	TRBV6-5	TRBJ2-1	-
CSSSPLSGVNTGELFF	TRBD2	TRBV7-9	TRBJ2-2	-
CASSLGGTGFAETQYF	-	TRBV5-5	TRBJ2-5	-
CASSPGTSGSTDTQYF	TRBD2	TRBV5-1	TRBJ2-3	once
CASSLPTGLPYYEQYF	TRBD1	TRBV28	TRBJ2-7	-
CASSQPGQGDHYGYTF	TRBD1	TRBV5-4	TRBJ1-2	-
CASSLLTPTGHYGYTF	TRBD1	TRBV5-1	TRBJ1-2	-
CASSTSRDPGELFF	-	TRBV6-6	TRBJ2-2	-
CASSPGPGDYEQYF	-	TRBV5-4	TRBJ2-7	few
CASTGNTGELFF	-	TRBV2	TRBJ2-2	few
CASSQGQGPGDTQYF	-	TRBV4-1	TRBJ2-3	few
CASGTGQKYEQYF	TRBD1	TRBV5-1	TRBJ2-7	-
CASSPLTKSDTQYF	-	TRBV27	TRBJ2-3	-